The 5 T cell receptor beta chains given below trace back to one sample, sequenced in a study of blood T cells in healthy people across ages. A J-beta primer mix and a sample-barcoded 5' primer were used in a second PCR of roughly 6 to 11 cycles. TCRdb called the 5' RACE reads again in MiXCR, with one record for every CDR3 protein. The data contain 550,000 to 700,000 distinct CDR3 sequences, roughly 29% of them seen just once; the ten biggest clones take up roughly 18%. The sample was blood. Every receptor here comes from a woman in her seventies in good health.

The rearrangement uses TRBV7-9 and TRBJ2-1; 10 nucleotides agree with TRBD2. Germline V gene data show CDR1 as SEHNR and CDR2 as FQNEAQ (reference sequence). V shed 5 bases, J shed 7 bases, and the junction held 11 bases outside the gene matches. This CDR3 spans 16 amino acids. CDR3 sequence reads: CASSAKVAGGRNEQFF. CDR3 sequence (DNA): TGTGCCAGCAGCGCTAAAGTAGCGGGGGGCAGGAATGAGCAGTTCTTC.

This chain connects TRBV5-1 to TRBJ2-3; D might be TRBD1 (7 bases). The CDR3 is 17 residues long. V shed 3 bases and J shed 3 bases, with 20 bases lying between them. Germline V CDR1 and CDR2: SGHRS, YFSETQ. CDR3 protein: CASSWGDSTEGTDTQYF. CDR3 in DNA: TGCGCCAGCAGCTGGGGGGACAGCACCGAGGGAACAGATACGCAGTATTTT.

The chain links TRBV28 to TRBJ1-2, with TRBD1 matching over 9 bases. From germline, CDR1 is MDHEN and CDR2 SYDVKM. V shed 4 bases and J 7 bases; nucleotides not matched to a gene: 7. This CDR3 contains 14 residues. CDR3 in DNA: TGTGCCAGCAGTTCCGACAGGGGGAAGGTTGGCTACACCTTC. Protein sequence: CASSSDRGKVGYTF.

This rearrangement joins TRBV12-3 or TRBV12-4 to TRBJ1-4; D is possibly TRBD1 (6 bases). Trimming cost V 5 bases and J 12 bases, with 16 bases left between them. The CDR3 consists of 13 residues. CDR3 residues: CASSLKDGQQLFF. CDR3 coding DNA: TGTGCCAGCAGTCTCAAAGATGGACAGCAACTGTTTTTT.

This clonotype has a count of ten or more. The V call is TRBV20-1, the J call TRBJ2-5; D gene uncertain. This CDR3 region has 14 residues. Germline V CDR1 and CDR2: DFQATT, SNEGSKA (reference sequence). Trimming left V 5 bases short and J 3 bases short, with 16 bases between. CDR3 loop: CSASRPSTKETQYF. The CDR3 region has the DNA TGCAGTGCTTCCCGTCCCTCCACCAAAGAGACCCAGTACTTC.